Listed below are T cell receptor beta chains from one sample, sequenced in a study of control samples from healthy donors and cancer patients. The data were produced by immunoSEQ multiplex PCR, yet TCRdb's version contains in-frame clones alone and is incomplete. Of about 120,000 clones detected, more than 75% appear once; the ten largest clones hold 2% to 3%. The specimen sequenced was blood. Source of these receptors: a woman in her 70s in good health. CDR3s include the opening cysteine and the closing phenylalanine or tryptophan. A D gene is named only where the DNA matches it firmly. The listing skips clone size in some rows; elsewhere it reads once, few, many or a size class.

j_gene,abundance,d_gene,v_gene,CDR3aa,CDR3nt
TRBJ1-4,NA,NA,TRBV6-5,CASTVPGTVGEKLFF,TGTGCCAGCACCGTCCCCGGGACCGTCGGGGAAAAACTGTTTTTT
TRBJ2-2,NA,NA,TRBV19,CASTPSRSTNTGELFF,TGTGCCAGTACCCCAAGTAGATCAACTAACACCGGGGAGCTGTTTTTT
TRBJ1-5,NA,NA,TRBV24-1,CATSDHRVDQPQHF,TGTGCCACCAGTGATCACAGGGTAGATCAGCCCCAGCATTTT
TRBJ1-2,NA,NA,TRBV5-4,CASSLEGNYGYTF,TGTGCCAGCAGCTTGGAGGGGAACTATGGCTACACCTTC
TRBJ2-1,NA,NA,TRBV27,CASGRGSYNEQFF,TGTGCCAGCGGGAGGGGGTCCTACAATGAGCAGTTCTTC
TRBJ1-2,NA,TRBD1,TRBV27,CASSLSPRTGMGGYTF,TGTGCCAGCAGTTTATCACCACGGACAGGGATGGGTGGCTACACCTTC
TRBJ1-2,NA,NA,TRBV4-1,CASSQDPGQLYGYTF,TGCGCCAGCAGCCAAGATCCCGGACAGCTCTATGGCTACACCTTC
TRBJ1-5,NA,TRBD1,TRBV19,CASSPGTGTDQPQHF,TGTGCCAGTAGTCCCGGGACAGGGACAGATCAGCCCCAGCATTTT
TRBJ2-5,NA,TRBD1,TRBV9,CASSSHRGPAVQETQYF,TGTGCCAGCAGCTCTCACAGGGGGCCGGCTGTGCAAGAGACCCAGTACTTC
TRBJ1-6,NA,NA,TRBV27,CASSFLNNSPLHF,TGTGCCAGCAGTTTTCTCAATAATTCACCCCTCCACTTT
TRBJ2-2,NA,NA,TRBV5-1,CASSTDSQLTGELFF,TGCGCCAGCAGCACCGACAGCCAGCTCACCGGGGAGCTGTTTTTT
TRBJ1-5,NA,NA,TRBV6-5,CASTLRRQPQHF,TGTGCCAGCACCCTCCGCCGTCAGCCCCAGCATTTT
TRBJ2-3,NA,TRBD1,TRBV5-5,CASSIRQGSTDTQYF,TGTGCCAGCAGCATAAGACAGGGGAGCACAGATACGCAGTATTTT
TRBJ1-2,NA,TRBD1,TRBV6-2/TRBV6-3,CASSWDRRYGYTF,TGTGCCAGCAGTTGGGACAGGCGGTATGGCTACACCTTC
TRBJ1-5,NA,NA,TRBV19,CASSPAGTNSQPQHF,TGTGCCAGTAGCCCGGCCGGGACCAACAGCCAGCCCCAGCATTTT
TRBJ2-3,NA,NA,TRBV5-6,CASSHRSGADTQYF,TGTGCCAGCAGTCATCGTTCGGGGGCAGATACGCAGTATTTT
TRBJ2-3,NA,TRBD1,TRBV6-5,CASSYSERQGQYF,TGTGCCAGCAGTTACTCTGAGAGACAGGGACAGTATTTT
TRBJ2-3,NA,TRBD2,TRBV6-4,CASSGSSGGTDTQYF,TGTGCCAGCAGTGGGTCTAGCGGGGGCACAGATACGCAGTATTTT
TRBJ2-3,few,NA,TRBV6-5,CASSTRDTDTQYF,TGTGCCAGCAGTACTAGAGACACAGATACGCAGTATTTT
TRBJ1-2,NA,TRBD1,TRBV5-1,CASSSGGDSVLYGYTF,TGCGCCAGCAGCTCAGGAGGGGACAGTGTACTCTATGGCTACACCTTC
TRBJ2-7,NA,NA,TRBV12-3/TRBV12-4,CASSPRDRYEQYF,TGTGCCAGCAGTCCTAGAGACAGATACGAGCAGTACTTC
TRBJ2-5,NA,NA,TRBV7-9,CASSSMGRGQETQYF,TGTGCCAGCAGCTCAATGGGACGGGGACAAGAGACCCAGTACTTC
TRBJ1-5,NA,NA,TRBV4-2,CASSQDMRGDQPQHF,TGTGCCAGCAGCCAAGATATGCGGGGTGATCAGCCCCAGCATTTT
TRBJ2-2,once,TRBD1,TRBV29-1,CSVIRTGTSTGELFF,TGCAGCGTGATCCGGACAGGGACCTCCACCGGGGAGCTGTTTTTT
TRBJ2-3,NA,NA,TRBV4-3,CASSQRARTDTQYF,TGCGCCAGCAGCCAGCGGGCCCGCACAGATACGCAGTATTTT
TRBJ2-5,NA,NA,TRBV15,CATSSFDRQIQETQYF,TGTGCCACCAGCAGTTTCGACAGGCAGATTCAAGAGACCCAGTACTTC
TRBJ2-7,once,TRBD1,TRBV3-1/TRBV3-2,CASSTTGTGKYEQYF,TGTGCCAGCAGCACGACCGGGACAGGGAAGTACGAGCAGTACTTC
TRBJ2-7,NA,NA,TRBV11-3,CASSLGGVPSYEQYF,TGTGCCAGCAGCTTAGGAGGGGTCCCCTCCTACGAGCAGTACTTC
TRBJ2-5,NA,TRBD1,TRBV5-1,CASSDRDRDQETQYF,TGCGCCAGCAGCGACCGGGACAGGGACCAAGAGACCCAGTACTTC
TRBJ2-7,NA,TRBD2,TRBV2,CASSRSGSGGMEQYF,TGTGCCAGCAGTCGTTCCGGGAGCGGGGGGATGGAGCAGTACTTC
TRBJ1-2,few,TRBD1,TRBV12-3/TRBV12-4,CASSRDSYGYTF,TGTGCCAGCAGTCGGGACAGCTATGGCTACACCTTC
TRBJ1-2,NA,NA,TRBV6-5,CASSYSRQFTYGYTF,TGTGCCAGCAGTTACTCGAGGCAGTTTACCTATGGCTACACCTTC
TRBJ2-7,NA,NA,TRBV5-1,CASSSSDRAYEQYF,TGCGCCAGCAGCTCTTCGGACAGAGCCTACGAGCAGTACTTC
TRBJ1-2,once,NA,TRBV18,CASSVDGGTNYGYTF,TGTGCCAGCTCAGTCGATGGTGGAACTAACTATGGCTACACCTTC
TRBJ2-1,NA,TRBD1,TRBV4-1,CASAQADRGLGTEQFF,TGCGCCAGCGCACAAGCCGACAGGGGGCTCGGTACTGAGCAGTTCTTC
TRBJ1-3,NA,NA,TRBV21-1,CASKASLGGNTIYF,TGTGCCAGCAAGGCCTCCTTGGGGGGAAACACCATATATTTT
TRBJ1-1,NA,NA,TRBV7-9,CASSFPRGRAGGLNTEAFF,TGTGCCAGCAGCTTTCCCCGAGGAAGGGCGGGGGGTTTGAACACTGAAGCTTTCTTT
TRBJ2-1,once,NA,TRBV9,CASSVEGLASAEQFF,TGTGCCAGCAGCGTAGAAGGGCTAGCGTCGGCTGAGCAGTTCTTC
TRBJ1-5,few,NA,TRBV19,CASSIAGQYSNQPQHF,TGTGCCAGTAGTATAGCGGGACAATATAGCAATCAGCCCCAGCATTTT
TRBJ2-1,NA,TRBD2,TRBV5-1,CASSTSGGAWGEQFF,TGCGCCAGCAGCACTAGCGGGGGGGCCTGGGGTGAGCAGTTCTTC